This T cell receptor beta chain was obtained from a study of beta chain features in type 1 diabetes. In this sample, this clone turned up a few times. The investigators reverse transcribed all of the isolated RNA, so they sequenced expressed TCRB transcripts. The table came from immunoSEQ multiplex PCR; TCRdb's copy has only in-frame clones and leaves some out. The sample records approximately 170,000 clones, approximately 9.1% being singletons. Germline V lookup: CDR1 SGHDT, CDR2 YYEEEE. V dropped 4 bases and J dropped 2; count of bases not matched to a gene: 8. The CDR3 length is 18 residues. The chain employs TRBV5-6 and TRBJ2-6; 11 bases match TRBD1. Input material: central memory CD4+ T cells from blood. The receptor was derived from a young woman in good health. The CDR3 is CASSRKGQGATGANVLTF. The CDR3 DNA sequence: TGTGCCAGCAGCCGGAAAGGACAGGGGGCGACTGGGGCCAACGTCCTGACTTTC.